This TCR beta chain was captured by sequencing in a study of CD8+CD57+ T cells in acquired aplastic anemia (dated by TCRdb to the late 2010s). The study in broad terms: Extracted DNA from sorted CD4+ and CD8+ cells averaged about 3 ug, ranging from roughly 0.17 to 27.4 ug. A CD8+CD57+ expansion meant a frequency higher than the mean frequency seen in healthy subjects. Paper-wide results and their limitations: No significant difference in CD8+ Simpson's diversity was found between patients and healthy controls (P=0.060). Around 27 CD8+ CDR3 sequences were found in both patients and controls but appeared to be highly expressed in patients and within the immunodominant clones of the patients.

The patients picked for sequencing were ones in whom flow cytometry had shown an expansion of CD8+CD57+ cells. Every patient had a diagnosis of severe acquired aplastic anemia based on International Study of Aplastic Anemia and Agranulocytosis and Camitta criteria. No therapy had been received by the patients at the time of blood sampling. In the study, sorted CD4+ and CD8+ blood T cells from patients with severe aplastic anemia and from healthy subjects underwent deep sequencing of TCR repertoires. Patients were enrolled under clinicaltrials.gov protocols 00001620, 01623167, 00001397, 00071045, 00081523 and 00961064 in the USA. Ficoll-Paque density gradient centrifugation was used to isolate peripheral blood mononuclear cells. Before DNA was extracted, CD4+ and CD8+ T cells were sorted using either FACS or magnetic beads. Profiling of TCR beta VDJ combinations and CDR3 sequences used genomic DNA as the template. An Illumina HiSeq 2000 was the platform used for TCR repertoire sequencing. As for how the authors treated the data: Repertoires were assessed using TRBV/TRBJ rearrangement plots, CDR3 size and DJ length profiles, and Simpson's diversity index. The most abundant DNA sequence in the deep sequencing data was taken as the immunodominant clone. CDR3 amino acid sequences were checked for sharing across subjects and were also compared against the VDJdb database and published repertoires. TCRdb reran the public reads through fastp at Q25 and MiXCR, keeping productive beta chains. Entries that share a CDR3 protein sequence are merged under the most common genes and DNA. TCRdb's processing, not the authors', yielded these V and J calls. Across this sample there are 150,000 to 200,000 distinct CDR3 sequences, with about 45% seen only once. The ten biggest clones cover approximately 2.8% of the sample.

As to this clonotype: What antigen it recognizes has not been identified. No much larger clonotype is one base removed from it; base qualities were not supplied.

From V the trimming removes 6 bases and from J it removes 2 bases, while the gene matches leave 12 bases of the junction unaccounted for. The CDR3 goes from the cysteine to the phenylalanine over 18 residues. This entry keeps only the CDR3 DNA: 54 bases, framed from base 1. The germline V gene yields ENHRY for CDR1 and SYGVKD for CDR2. Sequencing input: sorted CD4+, CD8+, or CD8+CD57+ T cells (not recorded which) from PBMCs. This receptor was obtained from a human donor with aplastic anemia. The sequence is built from TRBV10-3 and TRBJ1-5; the junction holds 11 bases that match TRBD1. The DNA reads TGTGCCATCAGCTTGGGGACAGGGGGGACTTGGGGCAATCAGCCCCAGCATTTT. Translated, this gives CAISLGTGGTWGNQPQHF.